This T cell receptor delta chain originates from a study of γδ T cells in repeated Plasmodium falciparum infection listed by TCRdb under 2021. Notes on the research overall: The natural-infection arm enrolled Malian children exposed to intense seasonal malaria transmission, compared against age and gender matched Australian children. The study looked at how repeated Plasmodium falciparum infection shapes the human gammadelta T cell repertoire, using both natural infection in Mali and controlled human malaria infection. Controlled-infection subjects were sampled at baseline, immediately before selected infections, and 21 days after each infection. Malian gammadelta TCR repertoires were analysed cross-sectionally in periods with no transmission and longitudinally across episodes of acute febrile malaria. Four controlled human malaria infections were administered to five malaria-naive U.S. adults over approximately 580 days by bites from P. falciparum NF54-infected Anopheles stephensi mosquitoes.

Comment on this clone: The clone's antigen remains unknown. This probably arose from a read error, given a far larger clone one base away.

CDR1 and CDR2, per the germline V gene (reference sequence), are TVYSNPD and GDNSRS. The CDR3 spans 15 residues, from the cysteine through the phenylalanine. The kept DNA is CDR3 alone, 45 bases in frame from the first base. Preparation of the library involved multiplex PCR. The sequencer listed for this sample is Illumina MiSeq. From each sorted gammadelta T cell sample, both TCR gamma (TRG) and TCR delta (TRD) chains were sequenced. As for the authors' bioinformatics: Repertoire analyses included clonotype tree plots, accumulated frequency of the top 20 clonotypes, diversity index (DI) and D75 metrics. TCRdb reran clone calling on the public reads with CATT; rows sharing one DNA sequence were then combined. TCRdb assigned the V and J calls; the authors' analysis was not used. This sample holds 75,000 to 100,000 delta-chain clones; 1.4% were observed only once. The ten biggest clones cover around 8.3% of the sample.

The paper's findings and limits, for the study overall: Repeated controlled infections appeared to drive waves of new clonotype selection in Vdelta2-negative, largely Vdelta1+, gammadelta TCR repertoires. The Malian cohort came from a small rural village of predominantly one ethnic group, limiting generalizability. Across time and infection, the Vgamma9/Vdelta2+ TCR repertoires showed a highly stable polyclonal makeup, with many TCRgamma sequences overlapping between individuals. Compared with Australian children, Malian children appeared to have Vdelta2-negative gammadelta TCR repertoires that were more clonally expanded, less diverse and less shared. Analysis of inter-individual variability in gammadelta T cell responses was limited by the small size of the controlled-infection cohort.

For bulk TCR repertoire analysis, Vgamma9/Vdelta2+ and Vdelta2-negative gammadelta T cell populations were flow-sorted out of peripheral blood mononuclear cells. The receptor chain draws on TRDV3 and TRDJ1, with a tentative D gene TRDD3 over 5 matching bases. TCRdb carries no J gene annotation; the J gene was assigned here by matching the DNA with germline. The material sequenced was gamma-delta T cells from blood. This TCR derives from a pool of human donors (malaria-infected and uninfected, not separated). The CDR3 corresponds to CAFRSLGWYTDKLIF. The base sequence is TGTGCCTTTCGTTCCCTGGGTTGGTACACTGATAAACTCATCTTT. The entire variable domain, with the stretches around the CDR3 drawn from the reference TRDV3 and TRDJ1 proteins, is CDKVTQSSPDQTVASGSEVVLLCTYDTVYSNPDLFWYRIRPDYSFQFVFYGDNSRSEGADFTQGRFSVKHILTQKAFHLVISPVRTEDSATYYCAFRSLGWYTDKLIFGKGTRVTVEP.